What follows is one TCR beta chain and its context. It has no known antigen specificity. No clone much larger than this one lies a single base away; base qualities are absent. The donors were healthy, HIV-negative adults with no recently reported acute infections or vaccinations. All donors were Caucasian adults living in Nashville, Tennessee, USA. Magnetic negative selection was used to enrich CD4+ T cells, after which naive cells were positively selected on CD45RA and the negative fraction became the memory subset. After blood collection by leukapheresis, PBMCs were isolated using Ficoll-Histopaque density gradient centrifugation and then cryopreserved in the vapor phase of liquid nitrogen. Purity and quantity of every magnetically sorted T cell population were checked by analytical flow cytometry. Each sorted fraction had its genomic DNA isolated and then quantified by UV absorbance on a Nanodrop 2000c.

V and J are truncated by 11 bases and 1 base respectively, leaving an intervening sequence of 20 bases. CDR1 and CDR2, looked up from the germline V gene, are MDHEN and SYDVKM. The CDR3 runs 15 residues from the cysteine to the phenylalanine. Only the CDR3 part of the read is kept: 45 bases, read in frame from the first base. Using the deep immunoSEQ assay, TCR CDR3 regions were amplified from genomic DNA by multiplex PCR. Extracted genomic DNA from each cell subset was spread evenly across all wells of several immunoSEQ 96-well plates, with each plate serving as a replicate. For sorted subsets, around 0.2 ug genomic DNA, equal to some 28,000 T cell genomes, was loaded into each replicate PCR. Purified libraries were quantified with a Qubit 3.0 fluorometer, sized on a Bioanalyzer 2100, and re-quantified with the KAPA Library Quantification kit. Each immunoSEQ 96-well plate was sequenced on its own single-read 150-cycle Illumina NextSeq 550 flow cell. The authors' analysis ran thus. The immunoSEQ output contained only junctional sequences without quality scores, so filtering could not match that applied to full-length reads. Sequences were annotated with PyIR, a Python wrapper for IgBLAST v1.9, using IMGT germline references to assign V/J genes and CDR3. Reads were filtered out if the reads had weak V/J assignments (E-value above 1e-6), no CDR3, stop codons, out-of-frame junctions, or ambiguous translated residues. V3J clonotypes were defined by identical inferred V gene, J gene, and CDR3 amino acid sequence. Percentage overlap between repertoires was calculated by dividing the number of shared unique clonotypes by the size of the smaller repertoire. Repertoire richness was assessed with RTK rarefaction, the Chao1 estimator, and Recon v2.1 estimates of unobserved clonotypes. OLGA was used to compute generation probabilities for all TCRbeta clonotypes that the gDNA method yielded from a handful of donors. Held by TCRdb, this immuneACCESS table contains in-frame sequences only and omits some clones. Under half of the omission traces to an unresolved V gene where checked; the cause of the rest is unknown. V, J and clone size derive from that table, while D and trimming were established from the DNA sequence. The sample table shows hundreds of thousands of clones, and around 72% are seen once. The ten largest account for 10% of the sample.

These data belong to a study of shared clonotypes between healthy human individuals (TCRdb year 2020). At the level of the whole study: A few men and two women, aged 18 to 49 years, made up the cohort. To estimate repertoire size and how much clonotypes are shared between individuals, the study performed deep sequencing of blood TCR repertoires from a few healthy adults. Each donor's leukapheresis produced roughly between about 0.85 and 10 billion PBMCs. To increase sequencing depth and limit assay-specific biases, different laboratories used diverse techniques to prepare libraries and sequence TCR repertoires. Per donor, three plates each were used for CD4 naive and CD4 memory, two for CD8 naive, and one for CD8 memory. Points the paper makes about the study in general: Around 5% of naive CD4, 3.5% of naive CD8, 2.3% of memory CD4, and about 0.4% of memory CD8 clonotypes were shared across four donors. Naive subsets generally had larger estimated clonotype richness than memory subsets. Pairwise subsampling led to the expectation that sequencing depth would affect the degree of clonotype sharing among donors. Because the study included only a small number of donors, the genetic and exposure-history diversity represented was limited. Only blood was sampled, and tissue TCR repertoires likely differ from those in blood. Compared with non-shared clonotypes, clonotypes shared by all four sorted-subset donors had higher generation probabilities. Incomplete sequencing was indicated by rarefaction of sorted-subset datasets, despite the large sequencing depth.

This sequence originates from a man aged 25-45 years in good health. This chain is built from TRBV28 and TRBJ1-2; TRBD1 is a weak D gene call, 5 bases matching. The material sequenced was memory CD4+ T cells sorted from blood. The cell subset or site tag for this specimen amounts to: CD45RA-negative fraction. The CDR3 protein sequence reads: CASEAGPPINYGYTF. The sequence in DNA is TGTGCCTCAGAAGCAGGGCCCCCAATTAACTATGGCTACACCTTC.